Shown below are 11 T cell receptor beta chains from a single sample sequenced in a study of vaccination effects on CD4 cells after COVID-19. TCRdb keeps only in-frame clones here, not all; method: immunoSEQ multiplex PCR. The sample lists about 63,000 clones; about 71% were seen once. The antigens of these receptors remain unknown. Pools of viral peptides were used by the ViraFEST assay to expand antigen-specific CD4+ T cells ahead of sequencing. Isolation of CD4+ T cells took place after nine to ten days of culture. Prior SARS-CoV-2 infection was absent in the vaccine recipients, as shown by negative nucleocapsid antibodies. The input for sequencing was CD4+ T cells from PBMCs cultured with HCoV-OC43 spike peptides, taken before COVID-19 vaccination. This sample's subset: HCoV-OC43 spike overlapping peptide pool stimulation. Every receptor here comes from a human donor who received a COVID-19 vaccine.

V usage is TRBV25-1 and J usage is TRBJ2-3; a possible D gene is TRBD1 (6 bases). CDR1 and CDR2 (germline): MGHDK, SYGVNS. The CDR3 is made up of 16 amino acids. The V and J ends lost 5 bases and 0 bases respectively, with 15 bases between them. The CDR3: CASSTGTGASTDTQYF. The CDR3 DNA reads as TGTGCCAGCAGTACAGGGACCGGGGCGAGCACAGATACGCAGTATTTT. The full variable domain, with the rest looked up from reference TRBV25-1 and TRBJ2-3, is EADIYQTPRYLVIGTGKKITLECSQTMGHDKMYWYQQDPGMELHLIHYSYGVNSTEKGDLSSESTVSRIRTEHFPLTLESARPSHTSQYLCASSTGTGASTDTQYFGPGTRLTVL.

The CDR3 DNA follows: TGTGCCAGCAGCCCCAGGGCGGGGGAAAACATTCAGTACTTC. Translation gives CASSPRAGENIQYF. This chain uses TRBV7-2 with TRBJ2-4; 7 bases line up with TRBD2. CDR1 SGHTA and CDR2 FQGNSA come from the germline V gene. With 5 bases clipped from V and 5 bases from J, the junction kept 6 bases outside the gene matches. The CDR3 spans 14 residues.

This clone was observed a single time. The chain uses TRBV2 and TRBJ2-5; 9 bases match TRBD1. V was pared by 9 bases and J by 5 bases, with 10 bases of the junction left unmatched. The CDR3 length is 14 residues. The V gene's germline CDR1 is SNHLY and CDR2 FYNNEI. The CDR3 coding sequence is TGTGCCAGTGAAGGGGGACAGGGTTCGGAGACCCAGTACTTC. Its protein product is CASEGGQGSETQYF.

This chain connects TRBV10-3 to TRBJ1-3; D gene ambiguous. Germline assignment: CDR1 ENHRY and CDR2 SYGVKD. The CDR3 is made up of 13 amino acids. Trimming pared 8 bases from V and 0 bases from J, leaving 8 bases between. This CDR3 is CAISQSSGNTIYF. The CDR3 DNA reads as TGTGCCATCTCCCAGAGCTCTGGAAACACCATATATTTT.

CDR3: CASSSRAGVGEKLFF. In nucleotides, the CDR3 is TGTGCCAGCAGCTCCCGGGCAGGAGTTGGTGAAAAACTGTTTTTT. The genes are TRBV7-9 and TRBJ1-4; the D is unclear. V was trimmed by 4 bases and J by 7 bases, leaving 16 bases between them. The V gene's germline CDR1 is SEHNR and CDR2 FQNEAQ (reference sequence). CDR3 length equals 15 residues.

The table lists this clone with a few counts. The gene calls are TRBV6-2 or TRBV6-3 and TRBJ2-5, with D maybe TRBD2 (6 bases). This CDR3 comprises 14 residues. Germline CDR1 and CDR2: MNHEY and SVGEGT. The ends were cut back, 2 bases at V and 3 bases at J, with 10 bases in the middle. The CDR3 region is CASSYPGGKETQYF. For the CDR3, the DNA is TGTGCCAGCAGTTACCCCGGAGGGAAAGAGACCCAGTACTTC.

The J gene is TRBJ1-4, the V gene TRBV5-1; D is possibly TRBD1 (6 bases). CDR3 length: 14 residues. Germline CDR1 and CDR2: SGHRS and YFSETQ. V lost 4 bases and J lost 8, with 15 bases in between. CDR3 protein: CASSPVGTPEKLFF. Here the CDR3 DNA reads TGCGCCAGCAGCCCGGTGGGGACACCCGAAAAACTGTTTTTT. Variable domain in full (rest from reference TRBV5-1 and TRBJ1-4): KAGVTQTPRYLIKTRGQQVTLSCSPISGHRSVSWYQQTPGQGLQFLFEYFSETQRNKGNFPGRFSGRQFSNSRSEMNVSTLELGDSALYLCASSPVGTPEKLFFGSGTQLSVL.

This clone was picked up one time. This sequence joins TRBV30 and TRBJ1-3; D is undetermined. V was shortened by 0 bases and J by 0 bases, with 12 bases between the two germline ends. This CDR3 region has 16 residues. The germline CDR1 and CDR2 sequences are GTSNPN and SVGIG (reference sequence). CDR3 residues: CAWSVNSGGSGNTIYF. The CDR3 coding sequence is TGTGCCTGGAGTGTAAACAGTGGAGGCTCTGGAAACACCATATATTTT.

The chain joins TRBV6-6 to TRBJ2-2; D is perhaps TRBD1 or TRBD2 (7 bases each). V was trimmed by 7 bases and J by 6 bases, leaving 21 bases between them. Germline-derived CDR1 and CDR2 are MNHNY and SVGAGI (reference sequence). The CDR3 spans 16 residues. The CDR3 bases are TGTGCCAGCACCGAAGGGGGCGGGGGAGTTGCCGGGGAGCTGTTTTTT. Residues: CASTEGGGGVAGELFF.

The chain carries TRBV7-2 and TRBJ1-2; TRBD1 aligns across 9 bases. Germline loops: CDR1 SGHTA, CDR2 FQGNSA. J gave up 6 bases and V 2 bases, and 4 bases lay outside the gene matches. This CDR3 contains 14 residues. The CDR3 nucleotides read TGTGCCAGCAGCTTAACCGACAGGGGGGATGGCTACACCTTC. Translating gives CASSLTDRGDGYTF.

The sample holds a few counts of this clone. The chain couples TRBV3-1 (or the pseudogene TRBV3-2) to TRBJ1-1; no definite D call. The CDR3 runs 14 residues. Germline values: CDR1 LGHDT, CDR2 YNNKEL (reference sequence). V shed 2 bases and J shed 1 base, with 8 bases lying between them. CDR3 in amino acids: CASSQPGRNTEAFF. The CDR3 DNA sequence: TGTGCCAGCAGCCAACCGGGGAGGAACACTGAAGCTTTCTTT.